A selection of T cell receptor beta chains follows, all from one sample in a study of CD8 T cells in ankylosing spondylitis. TCRdb reprocessed the 5' RACE reads via MiXCR and lists one record per CDR3 protein. The sample lists 750,000 to 850,000 distinct CDR3 sequences; about 11% were seen once. The sequenced sample consisted of blood, either unsorted or a sorted T cell fraction (not recorded which). These TCRs come from a male donor with ankylosing spondylitis. Each CDR3 is given with its conserved first and last residue. The D gene is left open where the match is weak. Clone size appears in some rows only: once, few, many, or a class for an expanded clone.

many	-	TRBV11-3	13	TRBJ2-1	TGTGCCAGCAGCTTAAACACGTACAATGAGCAGTTCTTC	CASSLNTYNEQFF
-	-	TRBV6-1	13	TRBJ1-6	TGTGCCAGCAGTGAAGTTGGGTATTCACCCCTCCACTTT	CASSEVGYSPLHF
-	TRBD2	TRBV10-3	16	TRBJ2-3	TGTGCCATCAGTGAGATCCTAGCGGGGGACACAGATACGCAGTATTTT	CAISEILAGDTDTQYF
many	TRBD2	TRBV11-3	18	TRBJ2-1	TGTGCCAGCAGCTTAAGGGTACTAGCGGGAGTCTCCTACAATGAGCAGTTCTTC	CASSLRVLAGVSYNEQFF
-	-	TRBV18	14	TRBJ1-4	TGTGCCAGCTCCTCCCGAGGGACTGGTGAAAAACTGTTTTTT	CASSSRGTGEKLFF
few	TRBD1	TRBV7-6	14	TRBJ1-2	TGTGCCAGCAGCACCCGGGACAGGGCTAAGGGCTACACCTTC	CASSTRDRAKGYTF
-	-	TRBV19	13	TRBJ1-1	TGTGCCACTCATCGGCGGGGCTACACTGAAGCTTTCTTT	CATHRRGYTEAFF
few	-	TRBV20-1	15	TRBJ2-7	TGCAGTGCTAGAGACCAGGGATCGGGCTCCTACGAGCAGTACTTC	CSARDQGSGSYEQYF
-	TRBD2	TRBV11-2	15	TRBJ2-1	TGTGCCAGCAGGGAGACTAGCGGGAGGGGCAATGAGCAGTTCTTC	CASRETSGRGNEQFF
few	-	TRBV30	11	TRBJ2-7	TGTGCCTGGACTCAGGGCTACGAGCAGTACTTC	CAWTQGYEQYF
-	TRBD1	TRBV27	16	TRBJ2-5	TGTGCCAGCAGTTCCAAATTGGGACAGCAGAGGGAGACCCAGTACTTC	CASSSKLGQQRETQYF
-	-	TRBV20-1	15	TRBJ2-3	TGCAGTGCTAGTCAGTCCGCGGGGGCCCGAGATCCGCAGTATTTT	CSASQSAGARDPQYF
few	TRBD1	TRBV4-1	15	TRBJ2-7	TGCGCCAGCAGCCAAGATGGGACAGGGTTCTACGAGCAGTACTTC	CASSQDGTGFYEQYF
-	-	TRBV20-1	12	TRBJ2-1	TGCAGTGCTAGATATGATTACAATGAGCAGTTCTTC	CSARYDYNEQFF
-	TRBD2	TRBV5-1	14	TRBJ2-5	TGCGCCAGCAGGGATCTGACTAGCCGGGAGACCCAGTACTTC	CASRDLTSRETQYF
few	TRBD1	TRBV6-2/TRBV6-3	15	TRBJ2-5	TGTGCCAGCAGTTACTCGACCAGGGGGCAAGAGACCCAGTACTTC	CASSYSTRGQETQYF
once	-	TRBV27	14	TRBJ2-3	TGTGCCAGCAGTTTCGTCATAGGGACAGATACGCAGTATTTT	CASSFVIGTDTQYF
-	-	TRBV10-3	15	TRBJ1-1	TGTGCCATCAGGTCGGACGGCCTAATGAACACTGAAGCTTTCTTT	CAIRSDGLMNTEAFF
many	-	TRBV4-3	15	TRBJ1-1	TGCGCCAGCAGCCAAGAAGGGGTAAGGTACACTGAAGCTTTCTTT	CASSQEGVRYTEAFF
-	-	TRBV7-9	17	TRBJ2-6	TGTGCCAGCAGCTTATATCAGGGGTTCTCTGGGGCCAACGTCCTGACTTTC	CASSLYQGFSGANVLTF
many	TRBD1	TRBV29-1	13	TRBJ2-3	TGCAGCGTGGGACAGGTTACCACAGATACGCAGTATTTT	CSVGQVTTDTQYF
few	TRBD2	TRBV6-1	17	TRBJ2-3	TGTGCCAGCAGCCTGAGTCTAGCGGGGGCTAGCACAGATACGCAGTATTTT	CASSLSLAGASTDTQYF
few	TRBD2	TRBV7-9	13	TRBJ2-4	TGTGCCGCCCAAAGGCTAGCGGGAAACATTCAGTACTTC	CAAQRLAGNIQYF
-	TRBD1	TRBV11-1	19	TRBJ1-1	TGTGCCAGCAGCTTAGTGTTGGTGGCAGGGGGAATCCTGAACACTGAAGCTTTCTTT	CASSLVLVAGGILNTEAFF
many	-	TRBV6-5	13	TRBJ1-1	TGTGCCAGCAGTTACGGCCATTACACTGAAGCTTTCTTT	CASSYGHYTEAFF
many	-	TRBV20-1	11	TRBJ1-1	TGCAGTGCCCCGTCGGACACTGAAGCTTTCTTT	CSAPSDTEAFF
-	-	TRBV28	15	TRBJ1-2	TGTGCCAGCAGTTTGAGGCAGAGTTCTAACTATGGCTACACCTTC	CASSLRQSSNYGYTF
many	-	TRBV7-3	15	TRBJ2-2	TGTGCCAGCAGCCCCCCCGGGGGGAACACCGGGGAGCTGTTTTTT	CASSPPGGNTGELFF
few	TRBD1	TRBV9	14	TRBJ2-5	TGTGCCAGCAGCCCGTACGGGACAGGGTGGACCCAGTACTTC	CASSPYGTGWTQYF
many	-	TRBV5-1	14	TRBJ2-1	TGCGCCAGCAGCCCGGGCGTGGTTCGCCATGAGCAGTTCTTC	CASSPGVVRHEQFF
-	TRBD1	TRBV5-1	16	TRBJ1-2	TGCGCCAGCAGTTCCCCGGGACAGGGGGCGAACTATGGCTACACCTTC	CASSSPGQGANYGYTF
-	-	TRBV29-1	13	TRBJ2-7	TGCAGCGCCCGACAGGCGCCTACCTACGAGCAGTACTTC	CSARQAPTYEQYF